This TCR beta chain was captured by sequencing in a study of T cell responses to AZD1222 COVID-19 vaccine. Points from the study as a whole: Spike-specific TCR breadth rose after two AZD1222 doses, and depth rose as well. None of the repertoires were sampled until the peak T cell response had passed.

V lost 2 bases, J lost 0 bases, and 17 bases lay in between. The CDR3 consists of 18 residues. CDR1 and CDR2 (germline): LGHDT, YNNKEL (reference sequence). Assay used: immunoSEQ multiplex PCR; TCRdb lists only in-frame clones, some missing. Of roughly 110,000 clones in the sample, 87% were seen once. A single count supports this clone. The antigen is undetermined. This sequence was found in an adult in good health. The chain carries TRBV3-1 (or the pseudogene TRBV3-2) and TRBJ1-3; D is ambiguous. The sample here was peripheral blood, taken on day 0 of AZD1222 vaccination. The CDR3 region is CASSQFLPPALSGNTIYF. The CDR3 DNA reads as TGTGCCAGCAGCCAATTCCTACCCCCCGCACTCTCTGGAAACACCATATATTTT.